Below, 25 T cell receptor beta chains from the same sample are listed, as sequenced in a study of cytomegalovirus exposure and HLA in healthy donors (dated by TCRdb to 2016 to 2017). Library prep was done by the immunoSEQ multiplex PCR assay. For the multiplex PCR, a mixture combining 60 forward primers for TCR Vbeta segments and 13 reverse primers for TCR Jbeta segments was used. Sourced from immuneACCESS, this table was stored by TCRdb with only in-frame sequences that have V and J called. A share of the clones is absent; for the studies checked, an unresolved V gene accounts for under half, and the remainder has no known explanation. The sample table contains under 150,000 clones; only one count was recorded for roughly a tenth of them. Approximately 1.8% of the sample is taken by the ten largest. The sample was PBMCs. These receptors were obtained from a male donor in good health and CMV-seronegative.

This clone was observed a few times. The rearrangement joins TRBV4-1 to TRBJ2-5, with TRBD2 identical over 11 bases. Germline assignment: CDR1 MGHRA and CDR2 YSYEKL. The length of the CDR3 is 17 residues. Losses at the gene ends were 7 bases for V and 5 bases for J; bases not matched to a gene: 15. The CDR3 bases are TGCGCCAGCAATCCTAGCGGGGGGTCGGGAAGTAGGGAGACCCAGTACTTC. It encodes CASNPSGGSGSRETQYF.

J is TRBJ2-2 and V is TRBV6-6; TRBD1 agrees at 8 bases. V was pared by 5 bases and J by 6 bases, with 11 bases of the junction left unmatched. This CDR3 comprises 16 residues. The germline V gene has CDR1 MNHNY and CDR2 SVGAGI (reference sequence). CDR3 protein: CASSRPRTGMAGELFF. The CDR3 DNA follows: TGTGCCAGCAGTAGACCGAGGACAGGGATGGCCGGGGAGCTGTTTTTT.

This clone was seen a handful of times. V usage is TRBV5-6 and J usage is TRBJ1-2; 8 bases match TRBD1. Germline assignment: CDR1 SGHDT and CDR2 YYEEEE. The CDR3 is made up of 17 amino acids. V lost 4 bases and J lost 4; bases outside the gene matches: 15. CDR3 coding DNA: TGTGCCAGCAGCCTCGTAAATGATAACAGGGGGATCTATGGCTACACCTTC. Amino acids: CASSLVNDNRGIYGYTF.

The rearrangement joins TRBV19 to TRBJ1-2; D not resolved. The CDR3 totals 13 residues. The germline gives CDR1 LNHDA, CDR2 SQIVND (reference sequence). The germline V and J ends were trimmed by 11 bases and 5 bases, with 18 bases remaining between them. As DNA, the CDR3 is TGTGCCTCAAGGGAGGGAGAAATTTATGGCTACACCTTC. This codes for CASREGEIYGYTF. Supplemented by reference TRBV19 and TRBJ1-2, the full variable domain reads DGGITQSPKYLFRKEGQNVTLSCEQNLNHDAMYWYRQDPGQGLRLIYYSQIVNDFQKGDIAEGYSVSREKKESFPLTVTSAQKNPTAFYLCASREGEIYGYTFGSGTRLTVV.

This clone was seen a handful of times. CDR3 sequence: CASSRTSGTSYEQYF. CDR3 sequence (DNA): TGTGCCAGCAGCCGGACTAGCGGGACCTCCTACGAGCAGTACTTC. The rearrangement joins TRBV7-2 to TRBJ2-7; TRBD2 agrees at 12 bases. CDR3 size: 15 residues. V dropped 5 bases and J dropped 0; count of bases not matched to a gene: 2. Per the germline V gene, CDR1 is SGHTA and CDR2 is FQGNSA.

The DNA of the CDR3 is TGTGCCAGCAGCTTAACAGGGGGCGGCTATGGCTACACCTTC. Its protein is CASSLTGGGYGYTF. The chain joins TRBV7-9 to TRBJ1-2, with 9 bases lining up with TRBD1. The CDR3 length is 14 residues. Losses at the gene ends were 2 bases for V and 4 bases for J; bases not matched to a gene: 2. From germline, CDR1 is SEHNR and CDR2 FQNEAQ (reference sequence).

The chain couples TRBV27 to TRBJ2-1; weak D call: TRBD2 (5 bases). V gave up 6 bases and J gave up 2 bases, with 14 bases separating them. Germline V CDR1 and CDR2: MNHEY, SMNVEV (reference sequence). The CDR3 has 15 residues. DNA for the CDR3: TGTGCCAGCAGCCCTAGGGCCGGGACCTACAATGAGCAGTTCTTC. Translating gives CASSPRAGTYNEQFF.

The J gene is TRBJ2-1, the V gene TRBV6-1, with 11 nucleotides matching TRBD2. V shed 1 base and J 9 bases; nucleotides not matched to a gene: 8. The CDR3 loop spans 16 amino acids. Germline V lookup: CDR1 MNHNS, CDR2 SASEGT. The CDR3 region is CASSEGSGLAVLEQFF. The CDR3 DNA sequence: TGTGCCAGCAGTGAAGGGTCGGGACTAGCGGTTCTTGAGCAGTTCTTC.

The chain links TRBV7-2 to TRBJ2-1, with 8 bases matching TRBD1. Per the germline V gene, CDR1 is SGHTA and CDR2 is FQGNSA. Trimming took 2 bases from V and 3 from J; bases not matched to a gene: 3. The CDR3 has 15 amino acids. The CDR3 is CASSLTGGGYNEQFF. The CDR3 DNA sequence: TGTGCCAGCAGCTTAACAGGGGGAGGCTACAATGAGCAGTTCTTC.

The gene calls are TRBV19 and TRBJ1-1; 8 positions agree with TRBD1. Germline V gene data show CDR1 as LNHDA and CDR2 as SQIVND (reference sequence). The trim removed 6 bases at V and 4 bases at J, leaving 16 bases unmatched. This CDR3 is built from 17 residues. Here the CDR3 reads CASSDTTGGGVGTEAFF. As DNA, the CDR3 is TGTGCCAGTAGCGATACCACAGGGGGGGGTGTCGGCACTGAAGCTTTCTTT.

The rearrangement joins TRBV5-1 to TRBJ2-7, with 7 nucleotides matching TRBD1. The V and J ends lost 4 bases and 5 bases, in that order; junction bases with no gene match: 9. The CDR3 is 14 residues long. Germline CDR1 SGHRS, CDR2 YFSETQ. The CDR3 DNA sequence: TGCGCCAGCAGCGCACCCGGGACAGCTAACGAGCAGTACTTC. Translation gives CASSAPGTANEQYF.

This clone was detected a few times. In DNA form, the CDR3 reads TGTGCCAGCAGGAACAAGGGACACCCTAATGAAAAACTGTTTTTT. It translates to CASRNKGHPNEKLFF. The chain couples TRBV6-5 to TRBJ1-4; D perhaps matches TRBD1 (6 bases). The CDR3 runs 15 residues. The V gene's germline CDR1 is MNHEY and CDR2 SVGAGI. V lost 6 bases, J lost 3 bases, and 14 bases lay in between.

This clone was seen a few times. This rearrangement joins TRBV27 to TRBJ1-1; no clear D gene. Trimming shortened V by 8 bases and J by 7 bases, and 20 bases separated the two germline ends. Germline V gene lookup returns CDR1 MNHEY and CDR2 SMNVEV (reference sequence). The CDR3 loop spans 14 amino acids. CDR3 in amino acids: CASFIRFGPHEAFF. Written as DNA, the CDR3 is TGTGCCAGCTTTATCAGGTTTGGGCCCCATGAAGCTTTCTTT.

The J gene is TRBJ2-2, the V gene TRBV7-2; TRBD1 aligns across 11 bases. The CDR3 loop spans 18 amino acids. Unmatched junction bases numbered 5, after V lost 1 base and J lost 1 base. Looked up from germline, CDR1 is SGHTA and CDR2 is FQGNSA. CDR3 nucleotides: TGTGCCAGCAGCTTAGTTTCAGGGACAGGGGGGAACACCGGGGAGCTGTTTTTT. It encodes CASSLVSGTGGNTGELFF.

V is TRBV5-4 and J is TRBJ2-7; the match to TRBD2 covers 7 bases. Germline lookup yields CDR1 SGHNT and CDR2 YYREEE (reference sequence). The CDR3 extends over 16 amino acids. Trimming took 5 bases from V and 3 from J; bases not matched to a gene: 14. CDR3 in amino acids: CASSLEFGASGYEQYF. For the CDR3, the DNA is TGTGCCAGCAGTCTCGAGTTCGGGGCTAGCGGCTACGAGCAGTACTTC. The full variable domain, its missing parts supplied by reference TRBV5-4 and TRBJ2-7, is ETGVTQSPTHLIKTRGQQVTLRCSSQSGHNTVSWYQQALGQGPQFIFQYYREEENGRGNFPPRFSGLQFPNYSSELNVNALELDDSALYLCASSLEFGASGYEQYFGPGTRLTVT.

This clone was found a few times. The chain has TRBV19 and TRBJ1-5; tentative D call: TRBD1 (5 bases). Germline loops: CDR1 LNHDA, CDR2 SQIVND (reference sequence). This CDR3 spans 15 amino acids. V was shortened by 2 bases and J by 2 bases, with 10 bases between the two germline ends. CDR3 loop: CASSISQGGNQPQHF. CDR3 in DNA: TGTGCCAGTAGTATAAGTCAGGGTGGCAATCAGCCCCAGCATTTT.

CDR3 sequence (DNA): TGCGCCAGCAGCCAAGACGGGACAGGGGGCTCAAACACCATATATTTT. Its protein is CASSQDGTGGSNTIYF. V is TRBV4-1 and J is TRBJ1-3; 12 bases match TRBD1. V shed 0 bases, J shed 6 bases, and the junction held 3 bases outside the gene matches. The length of the CDR3 is 16 residues. Per germline, CDR1 MGHRA and CDR2 YSYEKL.

The J gene is TRBJ2-1, the V gene TRBV28, with 12 nucleotides matching TRBD2. The V gene's germline CDR1 is MDHEN and CDR2 SYDVKM. This CDR3 has 15 residues. Losses at the gene ends were 4 bases for V and 6 bases for J; bases not matched to a gene: 4. CDR3 DNA sequence: TGTGCCAGCAGTTCGCTAGCGGGGGGGGTCAATGAGCAGTTCTTC. It encodes CASSSLAGGVNEQFF.

V usage is TRBV6-1 and J usage is TRBJ1-5; 10 positions match TRBD1. CDR3 length: 15 residues. Germline assignment: CDR1 MNHNS and CDR2 SASEGT. J was trimmed by 5 bases and V by 4 bases; bases with no gene match: 5. Here the CDR3 reads CASSGGTGDYQPQHF. As DNA, the CDR3 is TGTGCCAGCAGTGGAGGGACAGGGGATTATCAGCCCCAGCATTTT.

The chain employs TRBV23-1 and TRBJ2-1; 7 nucleotides agree with TRBD2. TRBV23-1 is placed among ORFs of uncertain function. The V gene end was trimmed by 4 bases and the J gene end by 8 bases; junction bases not matched to a gene: 20. This CDR3 is built from 18 residues. The CDR3 DNA reads as TGCGCCAGCAGTCCTCGGAGGATCAGGACTAGGGGTTTCCATGAGCAGTTCTTC. Its translation is CASSPRRIRTRGFHEQFF.

This clone was counted only a few times. This sequence joins TRBV30 and TRBJ2-1; 7 bases are shared with TRBD2. Per germline, CDR1 GTSNPN and CDR2 SVGIG (reference sequence). Germline trimming cut 3 bases from V and 5 bases from J; bases unmatched to any gene: 4. This CDR3 has 13 amino acids. DNA for the CDR3: TGTGCCTGGAGCACCGGGGGGAACAATGAGCAGTTCTTC. It yields the protein CAWSTGGNNEQFF.

This clone was seen a handful of times. This chain uses TRBV19 with TRBJ1-2; 10 bases fit TRBD1. The CDR3 runs 15 residues. V trimming: 5 bases; J trimming: 4 bases; junction bases outside the gene matches: 7. Germline CDR1 LNHDA, CDR2 SQIVND (reference sequence). CDR3: CASSFLTGGGYGYTF. The CDR3 nucleotides read TGTGCCAGTAGTTTCTTGACAGGGGGCGGCTATGGCTACACCTTC.

The rearrangement joins TRBV7-2 to TRBJ2-7; 10 bases line up with TRBD2. The CDR3 length is 15 residues. With 3 bases clipped from V and 2 bases from J, the junction kept 4 bases outside the gene matches. Germline values: CDR1 SGHTA, CDR2 FQGNSA. The CDR3, as DNA: TGTGCCAGCAGCTTCACTAGCGGGGACACCTACGAGCAGTACTTC. Encoded protein: CASSFTSGDTYEQYF.

This clone was detected a few times. J is TRBJ1-5 and V is TRBV15; D is unresolved. V was shortened by 0 bases and J by 2 bases, with 8 bases between the two germline ends. The CDR3 is 15 residues long. CDR1 LNHNV and CDR2 YYDKDF come from the germline V gene (reference sequence). The CDR3 reads CATSRDGEGNQPQHF. CDR3 DNA sequence: TGTGCCACCAGCAGAGACGGAGAGGGCAATCAGCCCCAGCATTTT.

This clone was seen a handful of times. The gene calls are TRBV4-3 and TRBJ2-7, with 7 bases identical to TRBD2. V was pared by 4 bases and J by 4 bases, with 13 bases of the junction left unmatched. This CDR3 is 16 amino acids long. Germline CDR1 and CDR2: LGHNA and YSLEER. The CDR3 DNA sequence: TGCGCCAGCAGCCTCTGGGGGGAGGGAAGTTCGTACGAGCAGTACTTC. Translation gives CASSLWGEGSSYEQYF.